This entry describes one T cell receptor beta chain. Antigen: not known. The source of the sample is a study of CD8+ T cells in alopecia areata. As for the study in general: The drug, tofacitinib, lasted 6 to 18 months, followed by 6 months off drug. Severity scoring for treated patients was based on the percentage of affected scalp area. Points from the study as a whole: Clarity of TCR sharing across patients fell short of that in mice, possibly HLA-related.

As to treatment: oral pan-JAK inhibitor, 5-10 mg twice daily. Peripheral blood samples and lesional scalp punch biopsies were obtained from alopecia areata patients. The germline V gene has CDR1 MGHRA and CDR2 YSYEKL. The V end was cut by 0 bases, the J end by 3 bases, with 12 bases between. The CDR3 runs 16 residues. RNA extraction and reverse transcription yielded cDNA as sequencing template. Using immunoSEQ multiplex PCR, the repertoire was profiled, and TCRdb retains in-frame clones only, with some absent. The sample lists approximately 150,000 clones, 86% occurring once. The source of this sequence is a human donor with alopecia areata. This chain links TRBV4-1 with TRBJ2-1; D call uncertain. The sample here was CD8+ T cells sorted from blood, taken at week 4, from a patient treated with tofacitinib. The CDR3 loop reads CASSQDPSGFYNEQFF. CDR3 nucleotides: TGCGCCAGCAGCCAAGACCCATCCGGGTTCTACAATGAGCAGTTCTTC.